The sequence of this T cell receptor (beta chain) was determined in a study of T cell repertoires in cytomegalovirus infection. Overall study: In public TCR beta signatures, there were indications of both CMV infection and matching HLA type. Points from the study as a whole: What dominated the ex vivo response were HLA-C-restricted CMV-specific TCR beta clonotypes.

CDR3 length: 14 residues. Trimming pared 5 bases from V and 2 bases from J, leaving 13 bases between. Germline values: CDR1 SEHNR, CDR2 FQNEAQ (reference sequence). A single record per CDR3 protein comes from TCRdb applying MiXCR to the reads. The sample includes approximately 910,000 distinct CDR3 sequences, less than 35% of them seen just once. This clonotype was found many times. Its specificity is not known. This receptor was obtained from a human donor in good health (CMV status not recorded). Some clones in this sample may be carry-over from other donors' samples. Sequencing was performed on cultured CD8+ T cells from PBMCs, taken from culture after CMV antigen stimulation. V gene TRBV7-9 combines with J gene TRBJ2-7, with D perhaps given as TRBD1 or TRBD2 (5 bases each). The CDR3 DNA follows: TGTGCCAGCAGCCCCGTCGGGGCCCCCTACGAGCAGTACTTC. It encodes CASSPVGAPYEQYF.